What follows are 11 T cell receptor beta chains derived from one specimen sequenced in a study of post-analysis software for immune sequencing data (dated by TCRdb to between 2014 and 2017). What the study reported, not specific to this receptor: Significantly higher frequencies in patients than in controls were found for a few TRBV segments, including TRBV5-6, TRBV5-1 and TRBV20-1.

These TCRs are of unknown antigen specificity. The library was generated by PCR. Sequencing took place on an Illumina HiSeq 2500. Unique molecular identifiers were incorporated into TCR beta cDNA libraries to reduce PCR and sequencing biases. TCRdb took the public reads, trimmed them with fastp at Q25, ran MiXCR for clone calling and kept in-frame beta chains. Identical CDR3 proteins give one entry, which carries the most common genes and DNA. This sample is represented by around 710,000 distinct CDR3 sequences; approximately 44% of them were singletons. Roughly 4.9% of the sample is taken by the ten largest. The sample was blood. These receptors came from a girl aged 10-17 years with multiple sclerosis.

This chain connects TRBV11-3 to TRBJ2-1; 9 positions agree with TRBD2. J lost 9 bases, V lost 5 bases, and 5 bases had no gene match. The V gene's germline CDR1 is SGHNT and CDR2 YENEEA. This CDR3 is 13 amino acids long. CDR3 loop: CASSTSGLGEQFF. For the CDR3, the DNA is TGTGCCAGCAGCACTAGCGGGTTGGGTGAGCAGTTCTTC.

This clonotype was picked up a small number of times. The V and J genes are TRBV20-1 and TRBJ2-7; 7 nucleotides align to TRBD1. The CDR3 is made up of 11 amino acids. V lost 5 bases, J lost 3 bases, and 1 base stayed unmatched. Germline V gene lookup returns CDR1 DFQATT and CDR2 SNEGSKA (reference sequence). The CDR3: CSAAGGYEQYF. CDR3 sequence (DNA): TGCAGTGCTGCAGGGGGCTACGAGCAGTACTTC.

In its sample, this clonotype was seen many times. The CDR3 spells CSVVTDRGRGYGYTF. The CDR3 DNA follows: TGCAGCGTTGTCACAGACAGGGGACGAGGCTATGGCTACACCTTC. This chain connects TRBV29-1 to TRBJ1-2; 8 nucleotides match TRBD1. The germline V gene encodes CDR1 SQVTM and CDR2 ANQGSEA. This CDR3 region has 15 residues. J gave up 4 bases and V 4 bases, and 11 bases lay outside the gene matches.

The CDR3 region is CAISGGAGEAFF. The CDR3 DNA follows: TGTGCCATCAGTGGAGGGGCAGGTGAAGCTTTCTTT. V and J are TRBV10-3 and TRBJ1-1, with D possibly being TRBD1 (5 bases). Germline V gene lookup returns CDR1 ENHRY and CDR2 SYGVKD. The V and J ends lost 4 bases and 7 bases respectively, with 10 bases between them. The CDR3 totals 12 residues.

This CDR3 is CASSLGTEYGYTF. The CDR3 DNA is TGTGCCAGCAGCCTAGGGACGGAGTATGGCTACACCTTC. The chain links TRBV7-2 to TRBJ1-2, with a tentative D call TRBD1 (5 bases). The V and J ends lost 5 bases and 5 bases respectively, with 12 bases between them. The germline CDR1 and CDR2 sequences are SGHTA and FQGNSA. This CDR3 spans 13 amino acids.

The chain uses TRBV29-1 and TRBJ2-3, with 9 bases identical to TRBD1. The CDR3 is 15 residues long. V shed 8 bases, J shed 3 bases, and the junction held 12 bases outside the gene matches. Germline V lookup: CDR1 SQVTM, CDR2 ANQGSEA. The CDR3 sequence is CSTRREGTGTDTQYF. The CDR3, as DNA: TGCAGCACCCGCCGGGAAGGGACAGGGACAGATACGCAGTATTTT.

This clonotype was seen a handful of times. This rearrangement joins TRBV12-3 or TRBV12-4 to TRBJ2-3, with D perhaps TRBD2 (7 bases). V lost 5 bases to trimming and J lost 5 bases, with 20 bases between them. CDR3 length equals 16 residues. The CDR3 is CASSPGTRGRGDTQYF. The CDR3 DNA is TGTGCCAGCAGTCCAGGGACAAGGGGGAGGGGAGATACGCAGTATTTT.

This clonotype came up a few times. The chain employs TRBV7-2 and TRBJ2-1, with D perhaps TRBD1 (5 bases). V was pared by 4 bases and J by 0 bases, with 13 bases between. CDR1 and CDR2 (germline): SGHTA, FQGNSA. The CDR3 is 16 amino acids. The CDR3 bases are TGTGCCAGCAGCTCTTGGGGCAGCCTCTCCTACAATGAGCAGTTCTTC. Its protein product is CASSSWGSLSYNEQFF.

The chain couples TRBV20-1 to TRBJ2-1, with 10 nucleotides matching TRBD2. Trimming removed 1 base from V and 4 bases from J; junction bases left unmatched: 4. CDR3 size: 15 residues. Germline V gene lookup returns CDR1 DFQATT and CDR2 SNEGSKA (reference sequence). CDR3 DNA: TGCAGTGCTAGAGTATCACTAGCGGGATACAATGAGCAGTTCTTC. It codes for CSARVSLAGYNEQFF.

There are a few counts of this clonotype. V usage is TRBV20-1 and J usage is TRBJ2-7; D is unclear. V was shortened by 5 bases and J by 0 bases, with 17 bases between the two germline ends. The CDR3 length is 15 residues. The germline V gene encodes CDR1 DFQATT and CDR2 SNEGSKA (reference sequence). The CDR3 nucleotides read TGCAGTGCTTTACCGGCCCCGATGGCCTCCTACGAGCAGTACTTC. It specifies CSALPAPMASYEQYF.

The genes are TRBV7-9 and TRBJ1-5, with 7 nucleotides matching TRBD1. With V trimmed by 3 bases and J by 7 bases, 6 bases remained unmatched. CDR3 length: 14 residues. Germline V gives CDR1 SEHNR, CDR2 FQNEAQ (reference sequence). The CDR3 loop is CASSFEGAQQPQHF. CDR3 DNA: TGTGCCAGCAGCTTCGAGGGGGCTCAGCAGCCCCAGCATTTT.